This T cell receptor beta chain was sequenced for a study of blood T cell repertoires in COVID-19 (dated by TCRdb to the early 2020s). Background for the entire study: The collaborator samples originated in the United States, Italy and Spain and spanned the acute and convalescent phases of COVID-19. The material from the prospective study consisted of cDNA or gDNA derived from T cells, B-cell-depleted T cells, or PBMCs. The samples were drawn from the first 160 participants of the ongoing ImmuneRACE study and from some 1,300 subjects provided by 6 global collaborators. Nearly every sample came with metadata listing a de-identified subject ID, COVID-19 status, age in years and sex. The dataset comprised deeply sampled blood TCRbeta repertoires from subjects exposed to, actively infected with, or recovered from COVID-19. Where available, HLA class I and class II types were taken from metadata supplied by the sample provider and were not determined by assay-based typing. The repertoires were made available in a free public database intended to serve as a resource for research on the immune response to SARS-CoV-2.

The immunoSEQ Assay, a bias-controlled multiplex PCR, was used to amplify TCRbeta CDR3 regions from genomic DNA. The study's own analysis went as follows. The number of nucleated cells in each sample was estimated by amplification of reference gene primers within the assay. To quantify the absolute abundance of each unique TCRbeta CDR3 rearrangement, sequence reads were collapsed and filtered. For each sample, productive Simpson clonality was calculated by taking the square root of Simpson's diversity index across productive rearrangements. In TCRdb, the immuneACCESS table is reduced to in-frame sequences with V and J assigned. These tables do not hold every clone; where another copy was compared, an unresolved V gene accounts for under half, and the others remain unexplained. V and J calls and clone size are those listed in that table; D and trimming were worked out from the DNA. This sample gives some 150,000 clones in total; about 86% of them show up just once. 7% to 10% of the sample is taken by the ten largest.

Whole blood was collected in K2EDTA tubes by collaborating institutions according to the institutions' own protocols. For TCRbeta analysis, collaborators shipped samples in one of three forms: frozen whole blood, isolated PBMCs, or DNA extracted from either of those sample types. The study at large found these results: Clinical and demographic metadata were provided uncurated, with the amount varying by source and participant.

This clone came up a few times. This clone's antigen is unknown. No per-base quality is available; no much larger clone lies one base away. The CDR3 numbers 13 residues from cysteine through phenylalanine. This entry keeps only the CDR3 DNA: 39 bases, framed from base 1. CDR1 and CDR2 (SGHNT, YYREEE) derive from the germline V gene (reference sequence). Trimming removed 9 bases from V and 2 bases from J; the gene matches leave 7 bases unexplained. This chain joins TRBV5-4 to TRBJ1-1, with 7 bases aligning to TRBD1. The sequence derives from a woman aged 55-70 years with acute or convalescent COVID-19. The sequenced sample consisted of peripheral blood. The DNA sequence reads TGTGCCACCTCGGACAGGCGAAACACTGAAGCTTTCTTT. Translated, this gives CATSDRRNTEAFF.